The 28 T cell receptor beta chains listed next were all sequenced from one sample in a study of CD8 T cells in Susac syndrome (dated by TCRdb to the late 2010s). Libraries came from the immunoSEQ multiplex PCR assay. RNA was extracted with the RNeasy kit and roughly 0.45 to 1 ug was reverse transcribed using random hexamers. Through fastp at Q25 and MiXCR, TCRdb rebuilt clones from the public reads, retaining in-frame beta chains. Every CDR3 protein is listed once, alongside the most common genes and DNA of its rows. In this sample the table shows 90,000 to 110,000 distinct CDR3 sequences, about 95% of which occur a single time. The top ten clones comprise 0.096% of the sample. Sequencing used CD4+ T cells from PBMCs. These receptors all come from a human donor in good health.

This chain uses TRBV12-3 or TRBV12-4 with TRBJ2-7; D is undetermined. The CDR3 runs to 13 residues. The germline V and J ends were trimmed by 5 bases and 3 bases, with 11 bases remaining between them. CDR3 residues: CASSRGRRYEQYF. CDR3 coding DNA: TGTGCCAGCAGTAGAGGACGCCGCTACGAGCAGTACTTC.

The rearrangement uses TRBV14 and TRBJ2-7; TRBD1 matches 12 bases. Germline-derived CDR1 and CDR2 are SGHDN and FVKESK. This CDR3 has 15 residues. V was pared by 4 bases and J by 4 bases, with 5 bases of the junction left unmatched. CDR3 sequence: CASSRPGQGAYEQYF. The CDR3 DNA is TGTGCCAGCAGCCGCCCGGGACAGGGGGCTTACGAGCAGTACTTC.

The chain carries TRBV29-1 and TRBJ2-3, with a tentative D call TRBD2 (5 bases). Germline assignment: CDR1 SQVTM and CDR2 ANQGSEA. V gave up 5 bases and J gave up 8 bases, with 11 bases separating them. The CDR3 has 11 amino acids. CDR3: CSVPGLGTQYF. The CDR3 DNA reads as TGCAGCGTTCCCGGACTTGGTACGCAGTATTTT.

V usage is TRBV6-5 and J usage is TRBJ1-5, with D possibly TRBD1 on 5 matching bases. From germline, CDR1 is MNHEY and CDR2 SVGAGI. The V and J ends lost 6 bases and 6 bases respectively, with 18 bases between them. The CDR3 runs to 15 residues. The CDR3, as DNA: TGTGCCAGCAGCCGACTCGGGGGTGCTGGTCAGCCCCAGCATTTT. It codes for CASSRLGGAGQPQHF.

The rearrangement links TRBV28 to TRBJ2-6; no reliable D call. The ends were cut back, 7 bases at V and 0 bases at J, with 10 bases in the middle. This CDR3 region has 15 residues. Germline V lookup: CDR1 MDHEN, CDR2 SYDVKM. For the CDR3, the DNA is TGTGCCAGCAAGGCTTCGGGCTCTGGGGCCAACGTCCTGACTTTC. This codes for CASKASGSGANVLTF.

The chain has TRBV3-1 and TRBJ1-2; D not resolved. Germline CDR1 LGHDT, CDR2 YNNKEL (reference sequence). The CDR3 consists of 15 residues. V lost 0 bases and J 4 bases, leaving 12 bases between the germline ends. The DNA for the CDR3 is TGTGCCAGCAGCCAAGATCGTGGCACCTCCTATGGCTACACCTTC. Its translation is CASSQDRGTSYGYTF. The full variable domain, rest sourced from reference TRBV3-1 and TRBJ1-2, is DTAVSQTPKYLVTQMGNDKSIKCEQNLGHDTMYWYKQDSKKFLKIMFSYNNKELIINETVPNRFSPKSPDKAHLNLHINSLELGDSAVYFCASSQDRGTSYGYTFGSGTRLTVV.

This rearrangement joins TRBV13 to TRBJ2-5, with 7 bases fitting TRBD2. Germline loops: CDR1 PRHDT, CDR2 FYEKMQ (reference sequence). Trimming removed 4 bases from V and 3 bases from J; junction bases left unmatched: 11. CDR3 length: 16 residues. The CDR3 spells CASSSILGGSEETQYF. The CDR3 nucleotides read TGTGCCAGCAGCTCCATCCTTGGCGGGAGTGAAGAGACCCAGTACTTC.

This chain uses TRBV2 with TRBJ2-1; 9 bases fit TRBD2. This CDR3 has 16 residues. CDR1 and CDR2 from the germline V gene are SNHLY and FYNNEI. With 4 bases clipped from V and 8 bases from J, the junction kept 12 bases outside the gene matches. Here the CDR3 reads CASSVPEGGGADEQFF. CDR3 nucleotide sequence: TGTGCCAGCAGTGTCCCTGAGGGCGGGGGGGCAGATGAGCAGTTCTTC.

J is TRBJ2-3 and V is TRBV20-1; no clear D. Germline-derived CDR1 and CDR2 are DFQATT and SNEGSKA (reference sequence). This CDR3 has 13 amino acids. Between the trimmed V and J ends, which lost 6 bases and 4 bases, there was a span of 14 bases. In DNA, the CDR3 is TGCAGTGCCCCCCAGATGACGGCAGATACGCAGTATTTT. As protein: CSAPQMTADTQYF.

The CDR3 is CAWSIQAGAFF. In DNA form, the CDR3 reads TGTGCCTGGAGTATCCAAGCGGGAGCTTTCTTT. This chain links TRBV30 with TRBJ1-1; the D is unclear. Germline V gene sequence: CDR1 GTSNPN, CDR2 SVGIG (reference sequence). The CDR3 length is 11 residues. The V and J ends lost 2 bases and 10 bases respectively, with 11 bases between them.

The rearrangement joins TRBV20-1 to TRBJ1-2, with 9 positions matching TRBD1. Trimming removed 4 bases from V and 7 bases from J; junction bases left unmatched: 13. Germline assignment: CDR1 DFQATT and CDR2 SNEGSKA (reference sequence). This CDR3 spans 15 amino acids. In DNA form, the CDR3 reads TGCAGTGCTAAACGAGGGGACAGGGTATTCAGTGGCTACACCTTC. Its protein product is CSAKRGDRVFSGYTF.

The chain combines TRBV2 with TRBJ2-6; possibly TRBD2 for D (5 bases). CDR3 size: 15 residues. Trimming took 6 bases from V and 4 from J, leaving 13 bases between them. In germline, CDR1 is SNHLY, CDR2 FYNNEI. The CDR3, as DNA: TGTGCCAGCAGGGAACCAGTAGCGGGGGCCAACGTCCTGACTTTC. This encodes CASREPVAGANVLTF.

This clonotype was counted a single time. The rearrangement joins TRBV6-6 to TRBJ2-3; no clear D. V shed 0 bases and J shed 7 bases, with 11 bases lying between them. The CDR3 sequence is 14 residues long. Germline V lookup: CDR1 MNHNY, CDR2 SVGAGI (reference sequence). The CDR3 reads CASSYSGSDYTQYF. The CDR3 nucleotides read TGTGCCAGCAGTTACTCGGGCAGTGACTATACGCAGTATTTT.

The V call is TRBV30, the J call TRBJ2-1; no firm D call. The CDR3 totals 12 residues. CDR1 is GTSNPN, CDR2 SVGIG, per germline (reference sequence). With 4 bases removed from V and 4 bases from J, the gap between germline ends came to 8 bases. Here the CDR3 DNA reads TGTGCCTGGAACCATAAGTACAATGAGCAGTTCTTC. Protein: CAWNHKYNEQFF.

This clonotype is a singleton in its sample. CDR3 DNA: TGTGCCAGCAGCTTGGGAGGACAGTATGGCTACACCTTC. It translates to CASSLGGQYGYTF. V gene TRBV5-4 combines with J gene TRBJ1-2, with D maybe TRBD1 (6 bases). CDR1 and CDR2 from the germline V gene are SGHNT and YYREEE (reference sequence). V lost 0 bases and J 5 bases, leaving 8 bases between the germline ends. CDR3 size: 13 residues.

The rearrangement links TRBV2 to TRBJ2-7; TRBD2 matches 7 bases. J gave up 4 bases and V 2 bases, and 5 bases lay outside the gene matches. CDR3 length equals 14 residues. CDR1 is SNHLY and CDR2 is FYNNEI in the germline V gene. The CDR3 nucleotides are TGTGCCAGCAGTGAATGGGGGGGGACTTACGAGCAGTACTTC. Protein: CASSEWGGTYEQYF. The whole variable domain, filled in from reference TRBV2 and TRBJ2-7, reads EPEVTQTPSHQVTQMGQEVILRCVPISNHLYFYWYRQILGQKVEFLVSFYNNEISEKSEIFDDQFSVERPDGSNFTLKIRSTKLEDSAMYFCASSEWGGTYEQYFGPGTRLTVT.

The J gene is TRBJ2-7, the V gene TRBV3-1; 12 bases agree with TRBD2. Germline trimming cut 0 bases from V and 0 bases from J; bases unmatched to any gene: 12. CDR1 is LGHDT and CDR2 is YNNKEL in the germline V gene (reference sequence). The CDR3 runs 20 residues. CDR3 DNA: TGTGCCAGCAGCCAAGATCCCAGGACTAGCGGGGCAAGGAGCTCCTACGAGCAGTACTTC. Protein product: CASSQDPRTSGARSSYEQYF.

This chain connects TRBV6-1 to TRBJ2-1; D gene unclear. This CDR3 is 12 amino acids long. V lost 8 bases, J lost 5 bases, and 10 bases lay in between. Germline values: CDR1 MNHNS, CDR2 SASEGT. CDR3 sequence reads: CASYGPNNEQFF. The CDR3 DNA is TGTGCCAGCTACGGACCGAACAATGAGCAGTTCTTC.

This clonotype is a singleton in its sample. This sequence joins TRBV15 and TRBJ1-1, with D perhaps TRBD1 (5 bases). The ends were cut back, 7 bases at V and 1 base at J, with 16 bases in the middle. This CDR3 is 15 amino acids long. Germline V gene sequence: CDR1 LNHNV, CDR2 YYDKDF (reference sequence). This chain's CDR3 is CATIPPGAPNTEAFF. The DNA of the CDR3 is TGTGCCACCATCCCACCCGGGGCCCCGAACACTGAAGCTTTCTTT.

The genes are TRBV4-2 and TRBJ2-1, with 8 bases lining up with TRBD2. The CDR3 is 15 residues long. CDR1 and CDR2 from the germline V gene are LGHNA and YNFKEQ. Trimming removed 2 bases from V and 6 bases from J; junction bases left unmatched: 6. The CDR3 DNA is TGTGCCAGCAGCCAAACGAGCGGGAGAGTCAATGAGCAGTTCTTC. The encoded protein is CASSQTSGRVNEQFF.

This chain links TRBV20-1 with TRBJ2-1, with TRBD1 matching 12 bases. V was clipped by 5 bases and J by 7 bases; unmatched bases: 6. The CDR3 totals 14 residues. CDR1 is DFQATT, CDR2 SNEGSKA, per germline (reference sequence). CDR3 protein: CSAPGQGARNEQFF. The CDR3 nucleotides are TGCAGTGCTCCGGGACAGGGGGCGCGTAATGAGCAGTTCTTC.

The chain recombines TRBV24-1 with TRBJ2-3; TRBD1 aligns across 9 bases. The CDR3 is made up of 16 amino acids. Germline V gene data show CDR1 as KGHDR and CDR2 as SFDVKD. J gave up 0 bases and V 8 bases, and 8 bases lay outside the gene matches. The DNA for the CDR3 is TGTGCCACCACCCCGGGGGGACAGGGAAGCACAGATACGCAGTATTTT. Translation gives CATTPGGQGSTDTQYF.

This clonotype was seen once. The rearrangement links TRBV9 to TRBJ1-2; D perhaps matches TRBD1 (6 bases). The CDR3 spans 15 residues. The V end lost 2 bases, the J end lost 2 bases, and 13 bases lay between the germline ends. Germline V gene data show CDR1 as SGDLS and CDR2 as YYNGEE. The CDR3 DNA follows: TGTGCCAGCAGCGTCGCAGGGGACCCAAACTATGGCTACACCTTC. Translation: CASSVAGDPNYGYTF.

The J gene is TRBJ2-5, the V gene TRBV7-2, with 7 bases that match TRBD2. Germline V lookup: CDR1 SGHTA, CDR2 FQGNSA. This CDR3 spans 14 amino acids. The V segment lost 5 bases and the J segment 4 bases; nucleotides outside the gene matches: 7. The CDR3: CASSPPGRVETQYF. The CDR3 DNA is TGTGCCAGCAGCCCCCCGGGGAGGGTAGAGACCCAGTACTTC.

This chain uses TRBV4-1 with TRBJ2-5; 7 bases align to TRBD1. The CDR3 runs to 19 residues. Germline CDR1 is MGHRA and CDR2 is YSYEKL. The junction had 24 bases not matched to a gene; V was cut back by 6 bases and J by 5 bases. CDR3 bases: TGCGCCAGCAGTCACTACCGAGGGGGCCTGACAGGGCGAAGTGAGACCCAGTACTTC. It codes for CASSHYRGGLTGRSETQYF.

The chain has TRBV7-2 and TRBJ2-7; TRBD1 aligns across 9 bases. Losses at the gene ends were 5 bases for V and 7 bases for J; bases not matched to a gene: 9. Germline assignment: CDR1 SGHTA and CDR2 FQGNSA. There are 14 residues in the CDR3. The chain's CDR3 is CASSPIGTGWEQYF. In DNA, the CDR3 is TGTGCCAGCAGCCCAATTGGGACAGGGTGGGAGCAGTACTTC.

The chain recombines TRBV25-1 with TRBJ2-3, with a tentative D call TRBD2 (5 bases). CDR3 length equals 16 residues. Germline V gives CDR1 MGHDK, CDR2 SYGVNS. V shed 2 bases and J shed 2 bases, with 14 bases lying between them. The CDR3, as DNA: TGTGCCAGCAGTGAAGGGTCCCAGCGGATCACAGATACGCAGTATTTT. It is translated as CASSEGSQRITDTQYF.

The J gene is TRBJ1-2, the V gene TRBV4-3; no clear D. Germline CDR1 LGHNA, CDR2 YSLEER. This CDR3 contains 15 residues. V lost 0 bases to trimming and J lost 8 bases, with 16 bases between them. In nucleotides, the CDR3 is TGCGCCAGCAGCCAAGATCAAGTGACCACTGAGGGCTACACCTTC. Translation gives CASSQDQVTTEGYTF.